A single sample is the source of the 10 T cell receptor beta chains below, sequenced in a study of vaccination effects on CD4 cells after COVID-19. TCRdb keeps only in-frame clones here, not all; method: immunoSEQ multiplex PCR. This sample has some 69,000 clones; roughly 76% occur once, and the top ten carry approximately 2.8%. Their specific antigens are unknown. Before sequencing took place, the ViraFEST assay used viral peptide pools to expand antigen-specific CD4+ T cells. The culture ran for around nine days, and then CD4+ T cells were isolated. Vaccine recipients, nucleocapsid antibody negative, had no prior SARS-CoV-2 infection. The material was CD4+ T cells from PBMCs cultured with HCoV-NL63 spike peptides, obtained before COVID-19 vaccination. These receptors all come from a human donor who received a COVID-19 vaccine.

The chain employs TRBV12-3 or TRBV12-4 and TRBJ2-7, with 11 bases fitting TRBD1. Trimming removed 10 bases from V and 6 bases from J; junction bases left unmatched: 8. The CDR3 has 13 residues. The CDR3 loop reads CANPGQGVCEQYV. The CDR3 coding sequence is TGTGCCAACCCGGGACAGGGGGTTTGCGAGCAGTACGTC.

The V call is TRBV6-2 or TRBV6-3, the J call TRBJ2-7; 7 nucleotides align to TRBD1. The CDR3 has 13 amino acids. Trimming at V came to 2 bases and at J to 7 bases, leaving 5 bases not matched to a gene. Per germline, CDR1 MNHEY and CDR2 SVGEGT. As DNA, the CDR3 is TGTGCCAGCAGTTACAGGGGGCAGAGAGAGCAGTACGTC. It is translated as CASSYRGQREQYV.

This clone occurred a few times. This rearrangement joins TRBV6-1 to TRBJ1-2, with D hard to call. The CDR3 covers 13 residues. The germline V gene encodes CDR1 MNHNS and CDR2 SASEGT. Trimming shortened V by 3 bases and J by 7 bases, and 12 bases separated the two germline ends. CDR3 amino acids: CASSERGIGGYTF. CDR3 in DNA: TGTGCCAGCAGTGAGCGAGGCATTGGTGGCTACACCTTC.

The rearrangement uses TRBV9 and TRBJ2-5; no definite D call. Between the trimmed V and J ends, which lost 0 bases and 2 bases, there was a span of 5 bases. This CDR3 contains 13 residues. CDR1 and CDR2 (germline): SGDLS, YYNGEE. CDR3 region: CASSVGRQETQYF. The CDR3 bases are TGTGCCAGCAGCGTAGGCCGGCAAGAGACCCAGTACTTC.

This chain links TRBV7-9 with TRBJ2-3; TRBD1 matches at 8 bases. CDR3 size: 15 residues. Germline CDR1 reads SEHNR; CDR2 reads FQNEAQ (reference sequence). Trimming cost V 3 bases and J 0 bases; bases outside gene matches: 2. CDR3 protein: CASSLDRASTDTQYF. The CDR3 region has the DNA TGTGCCAGCAGCTTGGACAGGGCAAGCACAGATACGCAGTATTTT.

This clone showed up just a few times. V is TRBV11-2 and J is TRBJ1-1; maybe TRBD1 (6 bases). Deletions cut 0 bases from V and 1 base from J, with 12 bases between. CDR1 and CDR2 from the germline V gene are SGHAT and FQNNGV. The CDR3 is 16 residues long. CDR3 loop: CASSLEWGQTNTEAFF. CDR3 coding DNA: TGTGCCAGCAGCTTAGAGTGGGGACAAACGAACACTGAAGCTTTCTTT.

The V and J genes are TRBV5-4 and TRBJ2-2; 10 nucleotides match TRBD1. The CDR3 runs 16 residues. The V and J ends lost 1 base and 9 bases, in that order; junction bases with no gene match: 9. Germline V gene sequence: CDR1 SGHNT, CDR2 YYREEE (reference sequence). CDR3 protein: CASSLPDRGIHRELFF. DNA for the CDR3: TGTGCCAGCAGCTTGCCGGACAGGGGGATCCACCGGGAGCTGTTTTTT.

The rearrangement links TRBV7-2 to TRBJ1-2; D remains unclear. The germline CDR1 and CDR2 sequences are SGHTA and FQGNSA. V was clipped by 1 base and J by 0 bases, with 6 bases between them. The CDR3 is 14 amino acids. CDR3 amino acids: CASSLVPANYGYTF. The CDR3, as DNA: TGTGCCAGCAGCTTAGTTCCAGCTAACTATGGCTACACCTTC.

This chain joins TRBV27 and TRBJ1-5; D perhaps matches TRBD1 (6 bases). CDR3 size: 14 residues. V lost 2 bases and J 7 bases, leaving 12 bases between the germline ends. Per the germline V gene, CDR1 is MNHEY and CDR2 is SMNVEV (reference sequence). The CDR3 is CASSLQGLAQPQHF. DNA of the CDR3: TGTGCCAGCAGTTTACAGGGGTTGGCGCAGCCCCAGCATTTT.

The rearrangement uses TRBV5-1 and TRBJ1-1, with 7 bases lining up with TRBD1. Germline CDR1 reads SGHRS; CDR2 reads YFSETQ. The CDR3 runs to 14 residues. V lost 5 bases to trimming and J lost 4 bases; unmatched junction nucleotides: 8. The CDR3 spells CASRGTAGTTEAFF. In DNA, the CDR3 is TGCGCCAGCAGGGGGACAGCCGGGACCACTGAAGCTTTCTTT.